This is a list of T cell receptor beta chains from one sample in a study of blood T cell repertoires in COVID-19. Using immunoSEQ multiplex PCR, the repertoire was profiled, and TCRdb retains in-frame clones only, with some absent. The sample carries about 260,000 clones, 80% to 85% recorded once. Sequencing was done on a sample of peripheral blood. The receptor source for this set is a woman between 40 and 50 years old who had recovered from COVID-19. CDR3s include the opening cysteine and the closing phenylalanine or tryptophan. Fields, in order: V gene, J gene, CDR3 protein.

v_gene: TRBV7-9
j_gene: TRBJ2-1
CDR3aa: CASALGGQDEQFF

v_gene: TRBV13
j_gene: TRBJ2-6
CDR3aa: CASRPAGFSGANVLTF

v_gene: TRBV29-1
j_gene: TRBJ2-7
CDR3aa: CSVEDGGQGRGYEQYF

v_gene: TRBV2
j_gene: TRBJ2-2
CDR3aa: CASGSRGHTNTGELFF

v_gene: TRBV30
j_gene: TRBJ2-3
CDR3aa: CAWSVGGTDTQYF

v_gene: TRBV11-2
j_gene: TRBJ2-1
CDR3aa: CASSLESGTAEQFF

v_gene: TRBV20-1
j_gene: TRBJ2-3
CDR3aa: CSASRQASTDTQYF

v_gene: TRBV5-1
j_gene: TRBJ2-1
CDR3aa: CASSLGQVDNEQFF

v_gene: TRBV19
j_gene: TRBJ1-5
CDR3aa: CASSMGQGYQPQHF

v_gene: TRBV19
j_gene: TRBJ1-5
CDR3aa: CASSIIGAGGHPMHQPQHF

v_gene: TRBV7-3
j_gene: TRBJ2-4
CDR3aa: CASSSGRLSDIQYF

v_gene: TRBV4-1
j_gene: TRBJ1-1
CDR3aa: CASSQSRLSRGAFF

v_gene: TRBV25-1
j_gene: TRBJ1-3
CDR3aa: CASSERTEGNTIYF

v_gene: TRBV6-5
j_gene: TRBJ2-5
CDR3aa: CASSYSLAGVQETQYF

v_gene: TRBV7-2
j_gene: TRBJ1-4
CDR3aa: CASSISDRAGTNEKLFF

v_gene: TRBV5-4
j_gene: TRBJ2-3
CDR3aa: CASSLGRTSGGSDTQYF

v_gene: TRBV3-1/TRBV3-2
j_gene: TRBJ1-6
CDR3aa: CASSRRQDSPLHF

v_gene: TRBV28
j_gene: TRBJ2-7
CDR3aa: CASSSPTYSPGYF

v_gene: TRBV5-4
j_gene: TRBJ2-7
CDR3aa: CASSPGTGVDEQYF

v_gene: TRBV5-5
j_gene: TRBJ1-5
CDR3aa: CASSLGAEQNQPQHF

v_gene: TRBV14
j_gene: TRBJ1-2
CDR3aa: CASSQLPGALGGYTF

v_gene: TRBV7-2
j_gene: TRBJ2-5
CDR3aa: CASSHDGTPGETQYF

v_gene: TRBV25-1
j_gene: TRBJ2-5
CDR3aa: CASTRGIGRETQYF

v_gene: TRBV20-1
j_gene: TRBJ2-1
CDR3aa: CSASDSNEQFF

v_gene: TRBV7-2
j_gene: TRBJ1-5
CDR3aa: CASSLAGTGGQPQHF

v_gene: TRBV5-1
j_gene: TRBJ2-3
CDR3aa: CATQLSGRGGTDTQYF

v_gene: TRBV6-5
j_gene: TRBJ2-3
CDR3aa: CASSSQGEADTQYF

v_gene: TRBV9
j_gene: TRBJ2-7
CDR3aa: CASSPHYGQGSSYEQYF

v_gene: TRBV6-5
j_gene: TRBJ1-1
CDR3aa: CASRSGALYTEAFF

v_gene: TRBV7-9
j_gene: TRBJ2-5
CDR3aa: CASRRKGAAGETQYF

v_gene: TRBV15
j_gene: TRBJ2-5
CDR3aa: CATSRDRGGETQYF

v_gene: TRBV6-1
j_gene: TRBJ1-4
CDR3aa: CASSDWQASNEKLFF

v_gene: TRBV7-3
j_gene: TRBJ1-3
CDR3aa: CASSPDGGNTIYF

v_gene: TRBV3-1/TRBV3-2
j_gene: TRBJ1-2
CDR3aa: CASSHSTGYTF

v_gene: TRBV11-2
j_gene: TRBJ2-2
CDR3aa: CASSFRSGGTGELFF

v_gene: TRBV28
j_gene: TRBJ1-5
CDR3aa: CASSTLGTGEYQPQHF

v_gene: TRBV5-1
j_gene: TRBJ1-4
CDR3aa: CASSLGPGGGDEKLFF

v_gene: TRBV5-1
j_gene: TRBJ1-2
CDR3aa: CASSLEAGVGGYTF

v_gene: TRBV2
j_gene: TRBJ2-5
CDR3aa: CASSEGLAGGSQETQYF

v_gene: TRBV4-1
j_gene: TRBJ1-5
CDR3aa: CASSQEGNSNQPQHF

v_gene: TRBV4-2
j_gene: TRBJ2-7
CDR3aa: CASSQAPGYEQYF

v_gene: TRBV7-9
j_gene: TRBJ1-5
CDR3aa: CASSATEGPQHF

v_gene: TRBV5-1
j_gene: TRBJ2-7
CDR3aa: CASSLGPGQTLYEQYF

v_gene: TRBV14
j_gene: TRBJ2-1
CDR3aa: CASSQGLAGVRDEQFF

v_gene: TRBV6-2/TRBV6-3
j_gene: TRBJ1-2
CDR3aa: CASSYSRAYGYTF

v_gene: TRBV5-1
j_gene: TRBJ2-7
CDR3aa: CASAPRDKGTYEQYF

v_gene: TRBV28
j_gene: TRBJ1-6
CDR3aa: CASSPSTGLRSYNSPLHF

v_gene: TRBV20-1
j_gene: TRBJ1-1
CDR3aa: CSARESRVGFF

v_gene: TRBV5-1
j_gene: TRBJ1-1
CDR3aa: CASSSQTGGNTEAFF

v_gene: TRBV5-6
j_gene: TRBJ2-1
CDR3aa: CASSSGWGLSYNEQFF

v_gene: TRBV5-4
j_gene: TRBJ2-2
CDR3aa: CASSSLGQGDTGELFF

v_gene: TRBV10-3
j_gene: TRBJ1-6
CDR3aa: CAISDITAGASSPLHF

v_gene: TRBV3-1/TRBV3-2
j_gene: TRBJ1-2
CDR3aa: CASSQLDRGLNGYTF